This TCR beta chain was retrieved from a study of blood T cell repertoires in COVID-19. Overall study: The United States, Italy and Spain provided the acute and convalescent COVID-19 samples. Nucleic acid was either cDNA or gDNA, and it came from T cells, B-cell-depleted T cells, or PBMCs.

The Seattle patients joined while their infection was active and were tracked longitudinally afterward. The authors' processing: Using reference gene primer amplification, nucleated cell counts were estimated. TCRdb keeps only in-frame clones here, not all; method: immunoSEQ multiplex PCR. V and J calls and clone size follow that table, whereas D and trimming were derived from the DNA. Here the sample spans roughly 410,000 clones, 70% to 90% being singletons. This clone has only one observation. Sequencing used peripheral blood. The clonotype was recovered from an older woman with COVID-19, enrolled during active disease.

This chain's CDR3 is CASRPDRGRTGELFF. Written as DNA, the CDR3 is TGTGCCAGCAGACCCGACAGGGGGCGGACCGGGGAGCTGTTTTTT. This chain joins TRBV6-5 and TRBJ2-2; 10 nucleotides match TRBD1. The CDR3 extends over 15 amino acids. The junction had 6 bases not matched to a gene; V was cut back by 6 bases and J by 5 bases. Germline V gives CDR1 MNHEY, CDR2 SVGAGI.